This T cell receptor (beta chain) was profiled in a study of Graves' ophthalmopathy and Graves' hyperthyroidism. Study findings and constraints: Discriminating ophthalmopathy from stable hyperthyroidism, a 13-signature model attained a sensitivity of under 90% and a specificity of about 81%.

The V gene's germline CDR1 is LGHDT and CDR2 YNNKEL (reference sequence). CDR3 length: 15 residues. The V gene lost 2 bases and the J gene lost 2 bases, with 12 bases spanning the gap. Orbital computed tomography and thyroid ultrasound, along with TRAb, serum thyroxine and clinical symptoms, underpinned diagnosis. Fresh peripheral blood (more than 9.5 ml) yielded the PBMCs. A note on this clonotype: The antigen remains undetermined.

RNA transcripts were the source from which TCR beta CDR3 regions were amplified. After a first-round RT-PCR with HTBI primers, a second-round multiplex PCR was run. One entry per CDR3 protein results from TCRdb running MiXCR on the multiplex PCR reads. The sample has roughly 410,000 distinct CDR3 sequences; approximately 15% are singletons. The TCR comes from a woman between 18 and 29 years old with stable Graves' hyperthyroidism. The rearrangement joins TRBV3-1 to TRBJ1-2; D may be TRBD1 (6 bases). Sequenced material: peripheral blood. The DNA for the CDR3 is TGTGCCAGCAGCCAACTCCGGACAGCGAACTATGGCTACACCTTC. Encoded protein: CASSQLRTANYGYTF.